One T cell receptor (beta chain) is described in this entry. Antigen: not known. Some clones are missing from TCRdb's copy, which holds only in-frame ones; the method was immunoSEQ multiplex PCR. The table shows some 130,000 clones, with 75% to 90% occurring only once. This record comes from a study of T cell responses to AZD1222 COVID-19 vaccine. Broader study findings: Repertoires were collected only later (after the peak T cell response had occurred). Most donors were white British, females outnumbered males, and clonal diversity was possibly underestimated. Elevations in Spike-specific TCR breadth and depth followed administration of two AZD1222 doses. Spike was spanned by vaccine-associated CD4 TCRs, with dominance at 160-218 and 743-854.

V lost 3 bases and J 4 bases, leaving 13 bases between the germline ends. The CDR3 covers 14 residues. Germline values: CDR1 KGHSH, CDR2 LQKENI. V gene TRBV18 combines with J gene TRBJ2-7; either TRBD1 or TRBD2 may supply D (6 bases each). The source is an adult in good health. The material was peripheral blood, obtained on day 0 of AZD1222 vaccination. CDR3 bases: TGTGCCAGCTCACCGGATCAGGGGAGGTACGAGCAGTACTTC. Translated: CASSPDQGRYEQYF.